This T cell receptor beta chain was captured in a study of OX40 agonist ivuxolimab in advanced cancers. Whole-study context: Of mixed ages from about 23 to 79 and averaging about 56 years, the group was about 86% male. Eligibility rules accepted prior anti-PD-1, anti-PD-L1 or anti-CTLA-4 therapy, and over 35% had some.

V gave up 1 base and J gave up 3 bases; unmatched junction bases: 5. Germline-derived CDR1 and CDR2 are LGHNT and FRNRAP. There are 15 residues in the CDR3. Clones were read by immunoSEQ multiplex PCR, and TCRdb kept only the in-frame ones, dropping some. The table lists 80,000 or so clones, about 92% of them singletons. The chain carries TRBV12-5 and TRBJ2-7; 8 positions agree with TRBD1. The sequencing used CD4+ or CD8+ T cells sorted from blood, collected in a trial of the OX40 agonist ivuxolimab. The sequence was collected from an adult with an advanced solid tumor such as melanoma, head and neck, liver or kidney cancer. CDR3 loop: CASGLAWTGLYEQYF. The CDR3 region has the DNA TGTGCTAGTGGTTTGGCTTGGACAGGGCTCTACGAGCAGTACTTC.